This is a list of T cell receptor beta chains from one sample in a study of cytomegalovirus exposure and HLA in healthy donors. Generated by immunoSEQ multiplex PCR, the TCRdb table keeps only in-frame clones and is missing some. The sample carries fewer than 200,000 clones, around 80% recorded once. The sequencing sample was made of PBMCs. The source is a woman aged 45-65 years in good health and CMV-seronegative. CDR3s include the opening cysteine and the closing phenylalanine or tryptophan. Fields, in order: clone size, V gene, CDR3 protein. Some rows have no size entry. The others give once, few or many, or a class for an expanded clone.

>NA|TRBV6-5
CASSYSASGRYEQYF
>NA|TRBV7-3
CASSLGPRARNEQFF
>NA|TRBV29-1
CSVIGYSPTDTQYF
>once|TRBV25-1
CASSLAGGNTGELFF
>NA|TRBV5-1
CASSLGRGSTDTQYF
>few|TRBV9
CASSVGTHSPLHF
>NA|TRBV28
CASSFGRSETQYF
>few|TRBV7-3
CASSLPSLAGGNIDTQYF
>NA|TRBV5-1
CASSFTGDTGELFF
>NA|TRBV14
CASSQLAGGYSEQYF
>once|TRBV12-5
CASGKGQPTDTQYF
>NA|TRBV6-5
CASSKQGSNTEAFF
>NA|TRBV18
CASSPPGGDEQFF
>NA|TRBV7-2
CASSYPGVLELFF
>NA|TRBV5-1
CASSNQGAGEQYF
>NA|TRBV7-7
CASSLGASRAQETQYF
>NA|TRBV7-6
CASSYGLARSDTQYF
>NA|TRBV27
CASSETGGAEVKNIQYF
>NA|TRBV5-1
CASSLGPAGEQYF
>NA|TRBV5-4
CASGKTGTSSYEQYF
>NA|TRBV7-2
CASSPWGGGNEQFF
>NA|TRBV4-1
CASSSGLALTISFADTQYF
>NA|TRBV7-9
CSSSFRTGGDQETQYF
>NA|TRBV7-6
CASSLEEKGALGYTF
>NA|TRBV28
CASSPQWPRDTQYF
>once|TRBV10-1
CASRVDPDRSYEQYF
>NA|TRBV7-3
CASSISPGQGRNEQFF
>NA|TRBV19
CASTSDRPYSNQPQHF
>NA|TRBV2
CASVRQGSRGDEQFF
>NA|TRBV5-6
CASSIGLAGSYNEQFF
>NA|TRBV29-1
CSVTRGSAGELFF
>NA|TRBV27
CASSLLGLPGSGANVLTF
>NA|TRBV9
CASSVVPSGSGTDTQYF
>NA|TRBV2
CASRGLAGGVGEQFF
>NA|TRBV5-1
CASSPKGTDGRDTQYF
>NA|TRBV7-3
CASSLTGGNGYTF
>NA|TRBV25-1
CASSIQPGLAGNEQFF
>NA|TRBV5-8
CASSLVARENYGYTF
>NA|TRBV27
CASSSLVDYEQYF
>NA|TRBV4-1
CASSLGGLANYGYTF
>NA|TRBV15
CATSRAYRDRTGANYGYTF
>NA|TRBV6-5
CASGQGNEQYF
>NA|TRBV4-1
CASSQEGPETGAGTEAFF
>NA|TRBV5-4
CASSPDSLAKNIQYF
>NA|TRBV9
CASSVGTANSPLHF
>NA|TRBV2
CASSAQGEAFF